This is a list of T cell receptor beta chains from one sample in a study of T cell responses to AZD1222 COVID-19 vaccine. Sequencing used immunoSEQ multiplex PCR; TCRdb keeps in-frame clones, though not all of them. The sample consists of around 130,000 clones, 80% to 90% of them appearing once. This specimen was peripheral blood, taken 28 days after the second AZD1222 dose. The source of these receptors is an adult who received the AZD1222 COVID-19 vaccine. Both conserved end residues are part of each CDR3. The order of the fields is D gene, V gene, J gene, clone size, CDR3 DNA, CDR3 protein. The D gene is left open where the match is weak. Size is stated for part of the rows, as once, few or many counts, or as a class when the clone is expanded.

TRBD1	TRBV7-2	TRBJ1-6	NA	TGTGCCAGCAGCTTCGGGACAGCCCTAAATTCACCCCTCCACTTT	CASSFGTALNSPLHF
NA	TRBV6-5	TRBJ1-2	NA	TGTGCCAGCAGTTCAGCTACTTATAACTATGGCTACACCTTC	CASSSATYNYGYTF
NA	TRBV7-8	TRBJ1-2	NA	TGTGCCAGCAGCTTAGGGCCCTCGGGGGGGACCATTAACTATGGCTACACCTTC	CASSLGPSGGTINYGYTF
TRBD2	TRBV5-1	TRBJ2-2	NA	TGCGCCAGCAGCTTGGGCCTAGCGGCGAACACCGGGGAGCTGTTTTTT	CASSLGLAANTGELFF
NA	TRBV29-1	TRBJ2-7	NA	TGCAGCGTTGAAACGGTCTACGAGCAGTACTTC	CSVETVYEQYF
NA	TRBV3-1/TRBV3-2	TRBJ2-7	NA	TGTGCCAGCAGCGCCGGGGCCTACGAGCAGTACTTC	CASSAGAYEQYF
NA	TRBV9	TRBJ1-1	NA	TGTGCCAGCACAGAAGGGAGTAATGGGAACACTGAAGCTTTCTTT	CASTEGSNGNTEAFF
NA	TRBV19	TRBJ1-1	NA	TGTGCCAGTAGTATCGACAGCGGCACTGAAGCTTTCTTT	CASSIDSGTEAFF
TRBD1	TRBV6-2/TRBV6-3	TRBJ1-1	NA	TGTGCCAGCAGTCTCGACAGGGACACTGAAGCTTTCTTT	CASSLDRDTEAFF
NA	TRBV5-6	TRBJ1-1	NA	TGTGCCAGCACCTGGGCGGAGCACACTGAAGCTTTCTTT	CASTWAEHTEAFF
NA	TRBV10-2	TRBJ1-1	NA	TGCGCCAGCAGTGAGTTTGGCAGTAACACTGAAGCTTTCTTT	CASSEFGSNTEAFF
NA	TRBV18	TRBJ1-5	NA	TGTGCCAGCTCACCACCCGGCAGGGAGGGCCCCCAGCATTTT	CASSPPGREGPQHF
TRBD2	TRBV7-2	TRBJ2-7	NA	TGTGCCAGCAGCTTAGCAGCATGGACTAGCGTCGAGCAGTACTTC	CASSLAAWTSVEQYF
NA	TRBV6-5	TRBJ1-2	NA	TGTGCCAGCAGTTACGCGGTAGGCTATGGCTACACCTTC	CASSYAVGYGYTF
TRBD1	TRBV18	TRBJ1-4	once	TGTGCCAGCTCACCACAGGGGGCGCCCCAAAAACTGTTTTTT	CASSPQGAPQKLFF
NA	TRBV11-2	TRBJ2-7	few	TGTGCCAGCAGCTTAGAAAACAGTGGCGAGCAGTACTTC	CASSLENSGEQYF
TRBD1	TRBV29-1	TRBJ1-2	once	TGCAGCGTGGATGCCGGGACAGTTAACTATGGCTACACCTTC	CSVDAGTVNYGYTF
TRBD2	TRBV29-1	TRBJ2-3	few	TGCAGCGTTGGAGGGACTAGCCGGGCAGATACGCAGTATTTT	CSVGGTSRADTQYF
NA	TRBV4-1	TRBJ2-1	NA	TGCGCCAGCAGCCAACCAGGGACTGGCAACAATGAGCAGTTCTTC	CASSQPGTGNNEQFF
TRBD2	TRBV2	TRBJ2-4	NA	TGTGCCAGCAGTTGGCTAGCGGGAGATCAAGCCAAAAACATTCAGTACTTC	CASSWLAGDQAKNIQYF
NA	TRBV7-2	TRBJ1-2	NA	TGTGCCAGCAGCTTAGTCGGGGGTAGTGGCTACACCTTC	CASSLVGGSGYTF
TRBD2	TRBV4-1	TRBJ2-5	NA	TGCGCCAGCAGCCAACAACCCCTCGGACTAGCGGTTAAAGAGACCCAGTACTTC	CASSQQPLGLAVKETQYF
NA	TRBV29-1	TRBJ1-1	NA	TGCAGCGCTGGGGTAGTCATAGCTGAAGCTTTCTTT	CSAGVVIAEAFF
TRBD1	TRBV10-3	TRBJ1-2	NA	TGTGCCACAGAGACAGGGGGTGGGTATGGCTACACCTTC	CATETGGGYGYTF
NA	TRBV14	TRBJ2-1	NA	TGTGCCAGCAGCTCCTCGGGGTTCCAGGGGCAGTTCTTC	CASSSSGFQGQFF